These T cell receptor beta chains were read from a single sample in a study of OX40 agonist ivuxolimab in advanced cancers. Clones were read by immunoSEQ multiplex PCR, and TCRdb kept only the in-frame ones, dropping some. Among over 20,000 clones listed, roughly 73% were seen once. This material consisted of CD4+ or CD8+ T cells sorted from blood, taken in a trial of the OX40 agonist ivuxolimab. The source is an adult with an advanced solid tumor such as melanoma, head and neck, liver or kidney cancer. Each CDR3 is given without its conserved first and last residue.

j_call | v_call | cdr3_aa
TRBJ1-4 | TRBV10-3 | AISEGGTTNEKLF
TRBJ2-1 | TRBV5-1 | ASSLGTGSLYNEQF
TRBJ2-7 | TRBV9 | ASSPRQDEQY
TRBJ2-7 | TRBV18 | ASSPHPFYEQY
TRBJ2-3 | TRBV7-9 | ASSLPIGDRDTDTQY
TRBJ2-5 | TRBV28 | ASSGTSGGFLQSQY
TRBJ1-2 | TRBV7-2 | AIGGTTGGANYGYT
TRBJ2-5 | TRBV5-1 | ASSLDLGSLQETQY
TRBJ2-7 | TRBV7-8 | ASSFGQGGTYEQY
TRBJ2-1 | TRBV13 | ASSRQGDYNEQF
TRBJ1-4 | TRBV7-9 | ASSQPGPPNEKLF
TRBJ2-3 | TRBV14 | ASSHSGGAMDTQY
TRBJ2-1 | TRBV7-8 | ASSLSFDEQF
TRBJ2-7 | TRBV25-1 | ASSEPGVAGVLHEQY
TRBJ2-5 | TRBV9 | ASSVVGAKQETQY
TRBJ2-1 | TRBV2 | ASSPGQGNEQF